These T cell receptor beta chains were read from a single sample in a study of chemoradiotherapy in HPV16-positive cancers. Some clones are missing from TCRdb's copy, which holds only in-frame ones; the method was immunoSEQ multiplex PCR. The table lists 14,000 or so clones, just under 70% of them singletons. Sample collection occurred from a patient who underwent chemoradiotherapy. Source of these receptors: a human donor with HPV-associated anogenital cancer. The CDR3 runs from the conserved cysteine through the conserved F or W. D genes are given only for firm matches. The size field is filled for only some rows; it gives once, few, many or a size class.

cdr3_aa	cdr3_nt	v_call	j_call	d_call	clone_size
CASSEGGRVFTGELFF	TGTGCCAGCAGTGAAGGGGGCAGGGTCTTCACCGGGGAGCTGTTTTTT	TRBV6-1	TRBJ2-2	NA	NA
CASCLWAGELFF	TGTGCCAGCTGCCTATGGGCCGGGGAGCTGTTTTTT	TRBV2	TRBJ2-2	NA	NA
CASSVGSRLADNEQFF	TGTGCCAGCAGCGTAGGCTCTCGGTTAGCGGACAATGAGCAGTTCTTC	TRBV9	TRBJ2-1	NA	once
CASSSGMNTEAFF	TGTGCCAGCAGTTCTGGAATGAACACTGAAGCTTTCTTT	TRBV6-4	TRBJ1-1	NA	few
CASSRIQGGGANVLTF	TGCGCCAGCAGCCGGATACAGGGCGGAGGGGCCAACGTCCTGACTTTC	TRBV4-1	TRBJ2-6	NA	NA
CAGGGDTGELFF	TGTGCGGGGGGAGGGGACACCGGGGAGCTGTTTTTT	TRBV10-3	TRBJ2-2	TRBD2	NA
CASSPRRAGATSGANVLTF	TGCGCCAGCTCCCCGCGGCGGGCAGGGGCAACCTCTGGGGCCAACGTCCTGACTTTC	TRBV5-1	TRBJ2-6	NA	few
CASSQAPLPGQSGELFF	TGCGCCAGCAGCCAAGCACCTCTCCCCGGGCAGAGCGGGGAGCTGTTTTTT	TRBV4-1	TRBJ2-2	NA	NA
CASTLLGGNTIYF	TGTGCCAGTACTCTACTAGGAGGAAACACCATATATTTT	TRBV19	TRBJ1-3	NA	few
CASSLSGETGGGYTF	TGTGCCAGCAGCTTATCGGGCGAGACAGGGGGTGGCTACACCTTC	TRBV7-9	TRBJ1-2	TRBD1	NA
CASSLATGVNTEAFF	TGTGCCAGCAGCTTGGCCACAGGGGTGAACACTGAAGCTTTCTTT	TRBV5-4	TRBJ1-1	TRBD1	few
CASSERGGVTDTQYF	TGTGCCAGCAGCGAGCGGGGGGGCGTCACAGATACGCAGTATTTT	TRBV7-9	TRBJ2-3	TRBD2	NA
CASSMTQLSGNTIYF	TGTGCCAGCAGTATGACACAGCTCTCTGGAAACACCATATATTTT	TRBV6-5	TRBJ1-3	NA	NA
CASSIRTSKETQYF	TGTGCCAGTAGTATTAGGACTAGCAAAGAGACCCAGTACTTC	TRBV19	TRBJ2-5	TRBD2	NA
CASSYASGGAFF	TGTGCCAGCAGCTACGCGAGCGGCGGAGCTTTCTTT	TRBV5-6	TRBJ1-1	NA	NA
CASSLDRVETQYF	TGTGCCAGCAGCTTGGACAGGGTAGAGACCCAGTACTTC	TRBV7-7	TRBJ2-5	TRBD1	NA
CASTYLGQGALGANVLTF	TGTGCCAGCACCTATCTCGGACAGGGGGCCCTTGGGGCCAACGTCCTGACTTTC	TRBV27	TRBJ2-6	TRBD1	NA
CASSPNPPSGGYEQYF	TGCGCCAGCAGCCCAAACCCCCCCAGCGGGGGCTACGAGCAGTACTTC	TRBV5-1	TRBJ2-7	TRBD2	NA
CASSLLAGLWANVLTF	TGTGCCAGCAGTTTACTAGCGGGGCTCTGGGCCAACGTCCTGACTTTC	TRBV27	TRBJ2-6	TRBD2	NA
CASSFLRQTYSGANVLTF	TGTGCCAGCAGTTTCCTGAGACAGACCTACTCTGGGGCCAACGTCCTGACTTTC	TRBV28	TRBJ2-6	NA	NA
CASSIGGGNLNTEAFF	TGTGCCAGTAGTATTGGGGGGGGGAATTTGAACACTGAAGCTTTCTTT	TRBV19	TRBJ1-1	NA	NA
CASSLDLAGGFETQYF	TGTGCCAGCAGCTTGGATCTAGCGGGGGGATTCGAGACCCAGTACTTC	TRBV5-4	TRBJ2-5	TRBD2	NA
CASSVASRAGPNSPLHF	TGTGCCAGCAGCGTAGCTTCTAGAGCAGGTCCCAATTCACCCCTCCACTTT	TRBV9	TRBJ1-6	NA	medium-sized
CAISEGRAYGYTF	TGTGCCATCAGTGAGGGTCGGGCCTATGGCTACACCTTC	TRBV10-3	TRBJ1-2	NA	NA
CASSALAGSYNEQFF	TGTGCCAGCAGTGCGCTAGCAGGGTCCTACAATGAGCAGTTCTTC	TRBV6-1	TRBJ2-1	NA	NA
CASSFRGSETGNTIYF	TGCGCCAGCAGCTTTCGGGGCAGTGAAACCGGAAACACCATATATTTT	TRBV5-1	TRBJ1-3	NA	few
CASSSGLAGGSGELFF	TGTGCCAGCAGCTCGGGACTAGCGGGGGGGTCCGGGGAGCTGTTTTTT	TRBV7-9	TRBJ2-2	TRBD2	NA
CASSSDSRMAQYF	TGCGCCAGCAGTTCGGACTCCCGGATGGCGCAGTATTTT	TRBV10-1	TRBJ2-3	NA	NA
CASSITSGGTTDTQYF	TGTGCCAGCAGCATTACTAGCGGGGGGACCACAGATACGCAGTATTTT	TRBV5-4	TRBJ2-3	TRBD2	NA
CASSQGLGGNQPQHF	TGTGCCAGCAGTCAGGGGTTGGGGGGCAATCAGCCCCAGCATTTT	TRBV28	TRBJ1-5	NA	medium-sized
CAMGIGQLNTGELFF	TGTGCCATGGGGATCGGGCAGTTGAACACCGGGGAGCTGTTTTTT	TRBV7-9	TRBJ2-2	NA	NA